This paragraph covers one TCR beta chain sequence. Its antigen is as yet unknown. At the survey level, the v3.0 immunoSEQ assay was run. Libraries were prepared by immunoSEQ multiplex PCR; TCRdb keeps only in-frame clonotypes and omits some of them. Of 17,000 or so clones in the sample, roughly nine tenths were seen once. The entry originates in a study of long-term antiretroviral therapy in people with HIV. This CDR3 has 15 amino acids. The germline V gene encodes CDR1 SNHLY and CDR2 FYNNEI. V lost 7 bases to trimming and J lost 6 bases; unmatched junction nucleotides: 8. Study-wide points: Those clones which expanded before ART made up the dominant part of the repertoire at all time points.

The source is a man aged 55-75 years with HIV. The sequences come from unsorted PBMCs, collected 0.3 years after starting antiretroviral therapy. V and J are TRBV2 and TRBJ2-2, with 10 nucleotides matching TRBD1. CDR3 sequence: CASMRDRGGSGELFF. CDR3 nucleotide sequence: TGTGCCAGCATGAGGGACAGGGGAGGGTCCGGGGAGCTGTTTTTT.